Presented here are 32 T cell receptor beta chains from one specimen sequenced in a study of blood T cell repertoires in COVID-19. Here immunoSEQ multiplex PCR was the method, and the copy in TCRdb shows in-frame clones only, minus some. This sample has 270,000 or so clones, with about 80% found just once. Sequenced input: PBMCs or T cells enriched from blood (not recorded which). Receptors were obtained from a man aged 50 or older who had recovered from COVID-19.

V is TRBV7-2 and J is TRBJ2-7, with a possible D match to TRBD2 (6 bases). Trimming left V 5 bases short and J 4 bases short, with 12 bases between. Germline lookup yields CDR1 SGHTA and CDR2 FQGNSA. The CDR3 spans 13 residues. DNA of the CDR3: TGTGCCAGCAGCACGGGACTTGAATACGAGCAGTACTTC. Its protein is CASSTGLEYEQYF.

For the CDR3, the DNA is TGTGCCAGCAGTCAACAAATTCTCACCATATATTTT. It encodes CASSQQILTIYF. This chain uses TRBV12-3 or TRBV12-4 with TRBJ1-3; D is undetermined. This CDR3 is built from 12 residues. Deletions cut 5 bases from V and 9 bases from J, with 11 bases between.

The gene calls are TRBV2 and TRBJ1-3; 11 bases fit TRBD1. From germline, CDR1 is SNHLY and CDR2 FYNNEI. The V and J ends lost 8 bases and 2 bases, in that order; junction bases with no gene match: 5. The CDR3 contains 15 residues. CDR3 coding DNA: TGTGCCAGCGGGGGGACAGGGGGGACTGGAAACACCATATATTTT. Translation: CASGGTGGTGNTIYF.

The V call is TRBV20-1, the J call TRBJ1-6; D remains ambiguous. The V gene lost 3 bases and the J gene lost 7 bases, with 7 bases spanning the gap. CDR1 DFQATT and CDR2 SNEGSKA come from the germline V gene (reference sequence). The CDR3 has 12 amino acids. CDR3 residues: CSASQMNSPLHF. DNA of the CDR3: TGCAGTGCTAGTCAAATGAATTCACCCCTCCACTTT.

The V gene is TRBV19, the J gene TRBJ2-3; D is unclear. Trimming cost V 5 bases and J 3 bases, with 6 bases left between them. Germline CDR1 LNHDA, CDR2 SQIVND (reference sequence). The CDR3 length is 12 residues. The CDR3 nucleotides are TGTGCCAGTAGTGGCTTAACAGATACGCAGTATTTT. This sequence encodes CASSGLTDTQYF.

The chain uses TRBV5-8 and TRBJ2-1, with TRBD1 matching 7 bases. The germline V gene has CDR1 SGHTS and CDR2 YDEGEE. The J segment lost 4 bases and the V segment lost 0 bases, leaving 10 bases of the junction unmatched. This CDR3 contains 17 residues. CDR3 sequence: CASSLEVARDSYNEQFF. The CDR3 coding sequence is TGTGCCAGCAGCTTGGAGGTGGCTCGGGACAGTTACAATGAGCAGTTCTTC.

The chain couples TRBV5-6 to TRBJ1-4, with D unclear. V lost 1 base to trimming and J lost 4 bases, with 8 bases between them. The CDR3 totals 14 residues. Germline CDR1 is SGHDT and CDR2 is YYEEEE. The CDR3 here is CASSLTGNNEKLFF. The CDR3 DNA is TGTGCCAGCAGCTTGACGGGGAATAATGAAAAACTGTTTTTT.

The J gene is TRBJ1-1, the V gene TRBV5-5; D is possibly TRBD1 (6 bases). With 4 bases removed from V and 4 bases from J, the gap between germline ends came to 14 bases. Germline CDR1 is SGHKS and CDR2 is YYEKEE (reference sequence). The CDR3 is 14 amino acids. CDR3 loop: CASSIPGTLTEAFF. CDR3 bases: TGTGCCAGCAGCATCCCCGGGACACTCACTGAAGCTTTCTTT.

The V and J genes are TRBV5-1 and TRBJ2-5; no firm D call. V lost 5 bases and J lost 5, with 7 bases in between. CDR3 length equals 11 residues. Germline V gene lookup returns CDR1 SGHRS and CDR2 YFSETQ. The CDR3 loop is CASRKEETQYF. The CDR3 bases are TGCGCCAGCAGGAAGGAGGAGACCCAGTACTTC.

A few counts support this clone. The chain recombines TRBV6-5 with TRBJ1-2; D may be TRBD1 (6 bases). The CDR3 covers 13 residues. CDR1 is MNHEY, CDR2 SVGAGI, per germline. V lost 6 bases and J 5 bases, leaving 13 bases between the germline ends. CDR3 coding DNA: TGTGCCAGCAGCGCAACGACAGGATATGGCTACACCTTC. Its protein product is CASSATTGYGYTF.

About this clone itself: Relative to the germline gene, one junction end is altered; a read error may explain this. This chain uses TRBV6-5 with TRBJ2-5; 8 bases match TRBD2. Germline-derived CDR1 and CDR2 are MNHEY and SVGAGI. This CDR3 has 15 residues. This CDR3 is CASSIGGGYQETQYF. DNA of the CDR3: TGTGCCAGCAGTATCGGCGGGGGGTACCAAGAGACTCAGTACTTC.

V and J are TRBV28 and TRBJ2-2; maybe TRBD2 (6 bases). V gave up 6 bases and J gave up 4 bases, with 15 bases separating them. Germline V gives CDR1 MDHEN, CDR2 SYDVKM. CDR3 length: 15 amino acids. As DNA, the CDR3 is TGTGCCAGCAGCCTGGGGGGAGCGGGCACCGGGGAGCTGTTTTTT. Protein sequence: CASSLGGAGTGELFF. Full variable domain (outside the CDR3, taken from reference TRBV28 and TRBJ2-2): DVKVTQSSRYLVKRTGEKVFLECVQDMDHENMFWYRQDPGLGLRLIYFSYDVKMKEKGDIPEGYSVSREKKERFSLILESASTNQTSMYLCASSLGGAGTGELFFGEGSRLTVL.

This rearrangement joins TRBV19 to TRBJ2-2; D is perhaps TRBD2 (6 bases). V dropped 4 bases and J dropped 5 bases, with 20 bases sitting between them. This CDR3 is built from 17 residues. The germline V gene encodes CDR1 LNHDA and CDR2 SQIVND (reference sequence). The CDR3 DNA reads TGTGCCAGTAGTACCAGATTCCTAGCGAGGAAAACCGGGGAGCTGTTTTTT. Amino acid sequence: CASSTRFLARKTGELFF.

This chain's CDR3 is CASSYSGTRMYEQYF. CDR3 in DNA: TGTGCCAGCAGTTACTCGGGCACCCGCATGTACGAGCAGTACTTC. V is TRBV6-5 and J is TRBJ2-7, with D unclear. The CDR3 has 15 residues. The germline V and J ends were trimmed by 0 bases and 4 bases, with 13 bases remaining between them. In germline, CDR1 is MNHEY, CDR2 SVGAGI.

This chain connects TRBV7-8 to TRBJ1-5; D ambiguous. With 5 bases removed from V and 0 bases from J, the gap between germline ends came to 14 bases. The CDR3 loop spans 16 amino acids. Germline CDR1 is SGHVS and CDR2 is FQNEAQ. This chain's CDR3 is CASSAQRVDSNQPQHF. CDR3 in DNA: TGTGCCAGCAGCGCCCAGCGGGTGGATAGCAATCAGCCCCAGCATTTT.

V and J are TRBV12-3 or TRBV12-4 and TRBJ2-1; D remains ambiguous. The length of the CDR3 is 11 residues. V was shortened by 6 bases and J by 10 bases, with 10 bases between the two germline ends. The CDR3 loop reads CASSRTIEQFF. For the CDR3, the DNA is TGTGCCAGCAGCCGAACTATAGAGCAGTTCTTC.

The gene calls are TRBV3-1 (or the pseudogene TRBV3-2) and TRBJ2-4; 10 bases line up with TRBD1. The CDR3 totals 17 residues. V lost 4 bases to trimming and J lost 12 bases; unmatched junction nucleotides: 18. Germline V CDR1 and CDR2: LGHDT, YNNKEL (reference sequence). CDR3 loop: CASSRGQGQGRGSGQYF. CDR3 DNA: TGTGCCAGCAGCCGGGGCCAGGGACAGGGGCGAGGTTCGGGTCAGTACTTC.

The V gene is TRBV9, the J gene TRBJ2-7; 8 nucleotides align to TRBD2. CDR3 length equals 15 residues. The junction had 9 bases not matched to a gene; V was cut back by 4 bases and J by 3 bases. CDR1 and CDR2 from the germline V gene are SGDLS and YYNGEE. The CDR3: CASSPTSAMNYEQYF. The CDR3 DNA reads TGTGCCAGCAGCCCGACTAGCGCCATGAACTACGAGCAGTACTTC.

Here the CDR3 reads CASSLGLAGGKEINEQYF. The CDR3 coding sequence is TGTGCCAGCAGTTTGGGGCTAGCGGGAGGGAAAGAAATTAACGAGCAGTACTTC. The chain is built from TRBV27 and TRBJ2-7; TRBD2 aligns across 12 bases. Per the germline V gene, CDR1 is MNHEY and CDR2 is SMNVEV (reference sequence). CDR3 size: 18 residues. The V segment lost 3 bases and the J segment 5 bases; nucleotides outside the gene matches: 14.

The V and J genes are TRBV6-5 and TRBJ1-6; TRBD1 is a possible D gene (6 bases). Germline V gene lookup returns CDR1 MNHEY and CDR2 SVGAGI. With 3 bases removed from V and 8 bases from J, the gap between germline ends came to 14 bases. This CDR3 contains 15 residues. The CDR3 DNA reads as TGTGCCAGCAGTTATGGGGGGGGCATAGATTCACCCCTCCACTTT. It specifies CASSYGGGIDSPLHF.

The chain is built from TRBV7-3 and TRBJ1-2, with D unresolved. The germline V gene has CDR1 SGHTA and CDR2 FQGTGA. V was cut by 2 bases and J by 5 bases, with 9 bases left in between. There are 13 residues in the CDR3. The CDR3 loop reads CASSLGQFYGYTF. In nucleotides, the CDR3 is TGTGCCAGCAGCTTAGGGCAGTTTTATGGCTACACCTTC.

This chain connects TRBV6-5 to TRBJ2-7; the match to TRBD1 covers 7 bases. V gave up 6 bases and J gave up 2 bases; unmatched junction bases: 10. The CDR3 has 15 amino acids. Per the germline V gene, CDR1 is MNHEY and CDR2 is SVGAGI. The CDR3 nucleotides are TGTGCCAGCAGCCAAGGGGGCAGGGGTACCTACGAGCAGTACTTC. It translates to CASSQGGRGTYEQYF.

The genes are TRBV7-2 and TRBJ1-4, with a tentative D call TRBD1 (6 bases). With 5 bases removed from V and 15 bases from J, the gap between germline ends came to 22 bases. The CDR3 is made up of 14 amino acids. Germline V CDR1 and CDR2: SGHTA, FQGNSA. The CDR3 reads CASSINRVPYPLFF. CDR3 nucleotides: TGTGCCAGCAGCATTAACAGGGTCCCATATCCTTTGTTTTTT.

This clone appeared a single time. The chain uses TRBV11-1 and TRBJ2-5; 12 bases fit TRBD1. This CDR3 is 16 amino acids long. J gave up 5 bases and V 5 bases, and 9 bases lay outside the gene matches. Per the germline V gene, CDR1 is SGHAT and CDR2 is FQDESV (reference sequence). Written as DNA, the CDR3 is TGTGCCAGCAGCCCGGGGGACAGGGGGCGATGGGAGACCCAGTACTTC. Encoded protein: CASSPGDRGRWETQYF.

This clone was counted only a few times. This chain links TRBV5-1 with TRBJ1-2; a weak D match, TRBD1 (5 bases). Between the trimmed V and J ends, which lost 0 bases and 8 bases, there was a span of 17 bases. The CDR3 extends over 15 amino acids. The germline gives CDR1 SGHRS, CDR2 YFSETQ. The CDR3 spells CASSLETADLRGYTF. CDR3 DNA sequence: TGCGCCAGCAGCTTGGAGACAGCCGACCTCAGGGGCTACACCTTC. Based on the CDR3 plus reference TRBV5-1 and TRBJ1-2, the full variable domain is KAGVTQTPRYLIKTRGQQVTLSCSPISGHRSVSWYQQTPGQGLQFLFEYFSETQRNKGNFPGRFSGRQFSNSRSEMNVSTLELGDSALYLCASSLETADLRGYTFGSGTRLTVV.

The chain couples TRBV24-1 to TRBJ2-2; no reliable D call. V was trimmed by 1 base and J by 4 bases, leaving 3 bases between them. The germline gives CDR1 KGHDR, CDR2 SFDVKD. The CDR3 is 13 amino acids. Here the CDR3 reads CATSDFSTGELFF. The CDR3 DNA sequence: TGTGCCACCAGTGATTTTAGCACCGGGGAGCTGTTTTTT.

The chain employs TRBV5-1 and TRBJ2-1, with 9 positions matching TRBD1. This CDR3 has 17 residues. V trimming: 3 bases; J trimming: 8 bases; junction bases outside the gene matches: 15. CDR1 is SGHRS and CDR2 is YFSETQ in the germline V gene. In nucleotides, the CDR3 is TGCGCCAGCAGCTCAAACGCGCCGGGACAGGGAGTCGATGAGCAGTTCTTC. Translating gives CASSSNAPGQGVDEQFF.

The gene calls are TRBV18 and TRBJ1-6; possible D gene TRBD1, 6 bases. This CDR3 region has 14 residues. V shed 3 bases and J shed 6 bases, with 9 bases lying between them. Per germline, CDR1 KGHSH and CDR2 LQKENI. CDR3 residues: CASSPLDSNSPLHF. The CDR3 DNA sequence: TGTGCCAGCTCACCCTTGGACAGTAATTCACCCCTCCACTTT.

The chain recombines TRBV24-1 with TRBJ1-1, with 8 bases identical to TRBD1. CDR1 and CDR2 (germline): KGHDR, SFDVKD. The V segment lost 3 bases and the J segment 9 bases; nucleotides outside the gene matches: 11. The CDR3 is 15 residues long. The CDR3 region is CATSDTGQGARKAFF. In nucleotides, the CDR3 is TGTGCCACCAGTGATACAGGGCAGGGGGCGCGAAAAGCTTTCTTT.

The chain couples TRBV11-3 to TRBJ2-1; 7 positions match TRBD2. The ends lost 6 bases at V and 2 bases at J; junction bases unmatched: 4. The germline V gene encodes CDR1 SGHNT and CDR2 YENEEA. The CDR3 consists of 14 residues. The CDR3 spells CASRRREAYNEQFF. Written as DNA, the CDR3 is TGTGCCAGCAGAAGACGGGAGGCCTACAATGAGCAGTTCTTC.

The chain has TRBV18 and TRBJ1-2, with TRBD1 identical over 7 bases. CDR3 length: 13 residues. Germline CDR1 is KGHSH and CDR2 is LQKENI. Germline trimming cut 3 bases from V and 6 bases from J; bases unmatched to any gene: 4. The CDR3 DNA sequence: TGTGCCAGCTCACCCCAACAGGGGAATGGCTACACCTTC. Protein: CASSPQQGNGYTF.

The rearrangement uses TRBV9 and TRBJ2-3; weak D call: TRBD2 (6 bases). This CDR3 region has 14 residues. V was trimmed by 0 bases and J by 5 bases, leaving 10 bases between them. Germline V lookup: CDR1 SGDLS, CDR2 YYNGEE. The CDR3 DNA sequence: TGTGCCAGCAGCGTAGAAGGAGGGTTAGATACGCAGTATTTT. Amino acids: CASSVEGGLDTQYF.